Below are 9 T cell receptor beta chains sequenced from a single sample in a study of blood T cells in healthy people across ages. Together with a sample-barcoded 5' primer, a J-beta primer mix was included in a second PCR lasting 7 to 11 cycles. TCRdb independently ran MiXCR on the 5' RACE reads; one entry per CDR3 protein. The sample has some 1.6 million distinct CDR3 sequences, approximately 32% seen once. Sequences were obtained from blood. All receptors derive from a woman in her twenties or thirties in good health.

The chain links TRBV5-1 to TRBJ1-1; maybe TRBD1 (5 bases). Trimming took 0 bases from V and 1 from J, leaving 10 bases between them. Germline CDR1 SGHRS, CDR2 YFSETQ. The CDR3 consists of 15 residues. The CDR3 nucleotides read TGCGCCAGCAGCTTGGATCAGGGTCGGAACACTGAAGCTTTCTTT. Encoded protein: CASSLDQGRNTEAFF.

The gene calls are TRBV27 and TRBJ2-7; tentatively, D is TRBD1 (7 bases). Germline V gene sequence: CDR1 MNHEY, CDR2 SMNVEV (reference sequence). This CDR3 is 16 amino acids long. V lost 3 bases and J 3 bases, leaving 18 bases between the germline ends. CDR3 nucleotide sequence: TGTGCCAGCAGTTTTCTTAACCAGGGGGGTGGCTACGAGCAGTACTTC. Translating it yields CASSFLNQGGGYEQYF.

The rearrangement uses TRBV6-4 and TRBJ2-1; TRBD2 aligns across 7 bases. Germline V gene lookup returns CDR1 MRHNA and CDR2 SNTAGT. The CDR3 extends over 15 amino acids. V shed 3 bases, J shed 2 bases, and the junction held 4 bases outside the gene matches. The CDR3 reads CASSESRGTYNEQFF. CDR3 sequence (DNA): TGTGCCAGCAGTGAGTCGCGGGGGACCTACAATGAGCAGTTCTTC.

Of note for this clonotype: This likely reflects a read error, since a far larger clone is one base away. This chain uses TRBV12-3 or TRBV12-4 with TRBJ1-2, with D possibly being TRBD1 (5 bases). This CDR3 is 13 amino acids long. The CDR3 region is CASSLSGNYGDTF. The CDR3 nucleotides are TGTGCCAGCAGTTTATCAGGGAACTATGGCGACACCTTC.

There are a few counts of this clonotype. V gene TRBV30 combines with J gene TRBJ2-5, with D possibly being TRBD2 (6 bases). Looked up from germline, CDR1 is GTSNPN and CDR2 is SVGIG (reference sequence). The V end was cut by 4 bases, the J end by 5 bases, with 14 bases between. CDR3 length: 13 residues. For the CDR3, the DNA is TGTGCCTGGACTCAGCGGGTGGGGGAGACCCAGTACTTC. Encoded protein: CAWTQRVGETQYF. Supplemented by reference TRBV30 and TRBJ2-5, the full variable domain reads SQTIHQWPATLVQPVGSPLSLECTVEGTSNPNLYWYRQAAGRGLQLLFYSVGIGQISSEVPQNLSASRPQDRQFILSSKKLLLSDSGFYLCAWTQRVGETQYFGPGTRLLVL.

The V call is TRBV27, the J call TRBJ2-1; TRBD2 aligns across 12 bases. This CDR3 region has 16 residues. Germline-derived CDR1 and CDR2 are MNHEY and SMNVEV (reference sequence). V was clipped by 6 bases and J by 3 bases; unmatched bases: 6. The CDR3 DNA reads as TGTGCCAGCAGCTTCGGACTAGCGGGACACTACAATGAGCAGTTCTTC. Translation gives CASSFGLAGHYNEQFF.

This clonotype has a handful of counts. The chain recombines TRBV4-1 with TRBJ2-2; TRBD1 matches 7 bases. The CDR3 consists of 18 residues. V shed 3 bases, J shed 0 bases, and the junction held 10 bases outside the gene matches. Germline values: CDR1 MGHRA, CDR2 YSYEKL. The CDR3 coding sequence is TGCGCCAGCAGCCATGGGCCAAGGGGGCTAACGAACACCGGGGAGCTGTTTTTT. It specifies CASSHGPRGLTNTGELFF.

The sample holds one count of this clonotype. One end of the junction fails to match germline, which may point to a read error. The V call is TRBV10-3, the J call TRBJ2-7; perhaps TRBD1 as D (6 bases). The CDR3 is 13 amino acids. The germline V gene encodes CDR1 ENHRY and CDR2 SYGVKD. This chain's CDR3 is CAVRGDKTYEQYF. Written as DNA, the CDR3 is TGTGCCGTCAGAGGGGACAAAACCTACGAGCAGTACTTC.

The chain links TRBV7-9 to TRBJ1-2; no clear D. There are 15 residues in the CDR3. Germline CDR1 is SEHNR and CDR2 is FQNEAQ (reference sequence). V was cut by 5 bases and J by 5 bases, with 18 bases left in between. Written as DNA, the CDR3 is TGTGCCAGCAGCCCAGATGGAGGGTGGGATTATGGCTACACCTTC. As protein: CASSPDGGWDYGYTF.